The clone carrying this T cell receptor beta chain was detected only a few times. As yet, its antigen is unknown. The source of the sample is a study of cytomegalovirus exposure and HLA in healthy donors. The PCR ran on 60 Vbeta and 13 Jbeta primers. TCRdb keeps only in-frame clones here, not all; method: immunoSEQ multiplex PCR. The sample lists around 190,000 clones, over 75% seen once, with less than 2% in the top ten. Study conclusions and caveats: It has been reported that TCR beta sequences accurately predicted the HLA-A and HLA-B alleles of most subjects.

Sequences were obtained from PBMCs. The clonotype comes from a man between 18 and 29 years old in good health and CMV-seronegative.

The DNA for the CDR3 is TGCGCCAGCAGCCAAGATACAGGGGCCCTATCAACCTACAATGAGCAGTTCTTC. Translation: CASSQDTGALSTYNEQFF. V usage is TRBV4-3 and J usage is TRBJ2-1, with 7 bases aligning to TRBD1. Germline loops: CDR1 LGHNA, CDR2 YSLEER. There are 18 residues in the CDR3. After removal of 0 bases from V and 2 bases from J, the junction contained 10 bases not matched to a gene.